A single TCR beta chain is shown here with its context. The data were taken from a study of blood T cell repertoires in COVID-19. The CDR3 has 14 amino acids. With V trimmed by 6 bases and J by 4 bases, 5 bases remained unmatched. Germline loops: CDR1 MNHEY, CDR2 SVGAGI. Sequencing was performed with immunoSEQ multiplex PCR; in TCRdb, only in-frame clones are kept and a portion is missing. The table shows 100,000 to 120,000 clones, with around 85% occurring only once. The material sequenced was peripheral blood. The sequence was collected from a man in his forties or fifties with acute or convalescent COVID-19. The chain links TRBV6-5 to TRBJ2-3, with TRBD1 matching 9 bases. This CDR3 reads CASSPGQGPDTQYF. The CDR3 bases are TGTGCCAGCAGCCCGGGACAGGGCCCAGATACGCAGTATTTT.